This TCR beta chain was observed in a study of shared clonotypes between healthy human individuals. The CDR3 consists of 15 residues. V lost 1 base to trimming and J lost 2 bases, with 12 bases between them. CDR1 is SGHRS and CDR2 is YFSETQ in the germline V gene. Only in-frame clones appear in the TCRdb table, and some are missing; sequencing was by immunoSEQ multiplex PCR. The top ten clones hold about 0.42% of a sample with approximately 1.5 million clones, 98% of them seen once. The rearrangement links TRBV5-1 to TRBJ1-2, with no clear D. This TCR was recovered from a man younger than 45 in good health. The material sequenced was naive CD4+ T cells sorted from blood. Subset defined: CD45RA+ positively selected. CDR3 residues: CASSLRSASNYGYTF. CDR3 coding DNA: TGCGCCAGCAGCTTGAGGTCAGCCTCAAACTATGGCTACACCTTC.